Listed below are T cell receptor beta chains from one sample, sequenced in a study of T cells in Graves' hyperthyroidism and ophthalmopathy. Each CDR3 protein gets one entry after TCRdb re-called the multiplex PCR reads with MiXCR. Here the sample spans around 530,000 distinct CDR3 sequences, 15% to 20% being singletons. Sequencing was done on a sample of blood. These receptors came from a woman in her late teens or twenties with Graves' ophthalmopathy. CDR3s include the opening cysteine and the closing phenylalanine or tryptophan. The D gene is left open where the match is weak.

J gene: TRBJ2-7; D gene: .; V gene: TRBV27; CDR3 protein: CASSLSQGRSYEQYF
J gene: TRBJ1-5; D gene: TRBD1; V gene: TRBV20-1; CDR3 protein: CSARDGTGSDQPQHF
J gene: TRBJ2-3; D gene: TRBD2; V gene: TRBV9; CDR3 protein: CASSVALAGGPGTDTQYF
J gene: TRBJ1-6; D gene: TRBD1; V gene: TRBV6-1; CDR3 protein: CASSARDRTNSPLHF
J gene: TRBJ2-7; D gene: .; V gene: TRBV5-5; CDR3 protein: CASSLGPGHSAYEQYF
J gene: TRBJ1-2; D gene: .; V gene: TRBV11-2; CDR3 protein: CASSLGLNSYGYTF
J gene: TRBJ2-6; D gene: .; V gene: TRBV30; CDR3 protein: CALGVSGANVLTF
J gene: TRBJ1-6; D gene: .; V gene: TRBV7-9; CDR3 protein: CASSSLRTENSPLHF
J gene: TRBJ2-1; D gene: TRBD1; V gene: TRBV6-1; CDR3 protein: CASSESRQGYNEQFF
J gene: TRBJ2-5; D gene: TRBD2; V gene: TRBV2; CDR3 protein: CASSEELAGVKETQYF
J gene: TRBJ2-2; D gene: .; V gene: TRBV28; CDR3 protein: CASSSGAVGELFF
J gene: TRBJ1-1; D gene: .; V gene: TRBV18; CDR3 protein: CASSTGAGMNTEAFF
J gene: TRBJ2-1; D gene: .; V gene: TRBV6-1; CDR3 protein: CASSLRTGSYNEQFF
J gene: TRBJ2-7; D gene: TRBD2; V gene: TRBV5-5; CDR3 protein: CASSLTGGLSSYEQYF
J gene: TRBJ2-2; D gene: TRBD2; V gene: TRBV20-1; CDR3 protein: CSARVTSGNTGELFF
J gene: TRBJ2-7; D gene: TRBD2; V gene: TRBV20-1; CDR3 protein: CSAINPASGGYEQYF
J gene: TRBJ2-5; D gene: .; V gene: TRBV4-2; CDR3 protein: CASSLGRQNGETQYF
J gene: TRBJ1-1; D gene: .; V gene: TRBV27; CDR3 protein: CASSWLTGETEAFF
J gene: TRBJ2-1; D gene: TRBD2; V gene: TRBV20-1; CDR3 protein: CSAKDNRDYYNEQFF
J gene: TRBJ2-1; D gene: .; V gene: TRBV28; CDR3 protein: CASSTLDEQFF
J gene: TRBJ2-5; D gene: .; V gene: TRBV11-2; CDR3 protein: CASSSGVGAGQETQYF
J gene: TRBJ1-1; D gene: TRBD1; V gene: TRBV29-1; CDR3 protein: CSVGDRRNTEAFF
J gene: TRBJ1-1; D gene: .; V gene: TRBV2; CDR3 protein: CASSVRTANTEAFF
J gene: TRBJ2-2; D gene: TRBD1; V gene: TRBV10-3; CDR3 protein: CAIGNGQGRDTGELFF
J gene: TRBJ2-5; D gene: TRBD1; V gene: TRBV2; CDR3 protein: CASLGRGRETQYF
J gene: TRBJ2-2; D gene: TRBD2; V gene: TRBV10-3; CDR3 protein: CAISESSAGGDMIRELFF
J gene: TRBJ2-1; D gene: TRBD2; V gene: TRBV20-1; CDR3 protein: CSAHGGEGQNEQFF
J gene: TRBJ2-1; D gene: .; V gene: TRBV5-1; CDR3 protein: CASSFSSRGDNEQFF
J gene: TRBJ1-2; D gene: .; V gene: TRBV27; CDR3 protein: CASTPMGGASYGYTF
J gene: TRBJ2-7; D gene: TRBD2; V gene: TRBV7-2; CDR3 protein: CASSAQLAGGGEQYF
J gene: TRBJ2-7; D gene: TRBD2; V gene: TRBV6-1; CDR3 protein: CASSGPSGGGVFSYEQYF
J gene: TRBJ2-3; D gene: TRBD2; V gene: TRBV19; CDR3 protein: CATDSGGAFTDTQYF
J gene: TRBJ1-2; D gene: .; V gene: TRBV9; CDR3 protein: CASSVGVGNYGYTF
J gene: TRBJ2-7; D gene: .; V gene: TRBV28; CDR3 protein: CASNAFRASYEQYF
J gene: TRBJ2-7; D gene: .; V gene: TRBV5-1; CDR3 protein: CASSLGTIFGEQYF
J gene: TRBJ1-5; D gene: .; V gene: TRBV10-3; CDR3 protein: CAILGARRNQPQHF
J gene: TRBJ2-1; D gene: TRBD2; V gene: TRBV4-2; CDR3 protein: CASSQDLLTSGSNEQFF
J gene: TRBJ2-3; D gene: .; V gene: TRBV2; CDR3 protein: CASSGLGDTQYF
J gene: TRBJ1-1; D gene: .; V gene: TRBV6-1; CDR3 protein: CASSEATEGGWHTEAFF
J gene: TRBJ2-1; D gene: .; V gene: TRBV30; CDR3 protein: CASSTGGPYYNEQFF
J gene: TRBJ1-1; D gene: .; V gene: TRBV19; CDR3 protein: CASSIYGISEAFF
J gene: TRBJ2-7; D gene: TRBD1; V gene: TRBV29-1; CDR3 protein: CSVIQGSSSKDEQYF
J gene: TRBJ2-1; D gene: TRBD1; V gene: TRBV3-1; CDR3 protein: CASSLSGQGANEQFF
J gene: TRBJ1-4; D gene: TRBD1; V gene: TRBV29-1; CDR3 protein: CSVAGTGGEKLFF
J gene: TRBJ2-7; D gene: TRBD1; V gene: TRBV12-3/TRBV12-4; CDR3 protein: CASSQGQVNPYEQYF
J gene: TRBJ2-4; D gene: .; V gene: TRBV20-1; CDR3 protein: CSAKTEGDIQYF
J gene: TRBJ1-1; D gene: .; V gene: TRBV20-1; CDR3 protein: CSARDPRLNTEAFF
J gene: TRBJ2-7; D gene: TRBD2; V gene: TRBV6-2/TRBV6-3; CDR3 protein: CASSPLTSGAAYEQYF
J gene: TRBJ1-2; D gene: .; V gene: TRBV20-1; CDR3 protein: CSAKAPGETNYGYTF
J gene: TRBJ2-7; D gene: TRBD1; V gene: TRBV5-5; CDR3 protein: CASSSNPGQVGEQYF
J gene: TRBJ2-7; D gene: .; V gene: TRBV6-1; CDR3 protein: CASSTMGYEQYF